These 11 T cell receptor beta chains originate from one sample sequenced in a study of blood T cell repertoires in COVID-19. Clones were read by immunoSEQ multiplex PCR, and TCRdb kept only the in-frame ones, dropping some. The table shows some 310,000 clones, with roughly 89% occurring only once. Specimen: peripheral blood. The receptors originated from a woman aged 40-49 years with COVID-19, enrolled during active disease.

V and J are TRBV6-1 and TRBJ1-1; no definite D call. Germline V CDR1 and CDR2: MNHNS, SASEGT. This CDR3 is built from 15 residues. Trimming cost V 2 bases and J 1 base, with 11 bases left between them. This CDR3 reads CASSEIRGRNTEAFF. CDR3 bases: TGTGCCAGCAGTGAAATTCGGGGAAGGAACACTGAAGCTTTCTTT.

The chain has TRBV28 and TRBJ1-1; D unclear. Germline CDR1 reads MDHEN; CDR2 reads SYDVKM. The CDR3 totals 12 residues. Trimming pared 5 bases from V and 2 bases from J, leaving 6 bases between. This CDR3 is CASSGLNTEAFF. The CDR3 DNA reads as TGTGCCAGCAGTGGACTAAACACTGAAGCTTTCTTT.

This clone was counted a single time. This sample also contains other DNA sequences that code for the same CDR3. The V call is TRBV9, the J call TRBJ1-4; 7 nucleotides align to TRBD1. The germline V gene encodes CDR1 SGDLS and CDR2 YYNGEE. The CDR3 has 15 residues. V was clipped by 3 bases and J by 2 bases; unmatched bases: 4. The chain's CDR3 is CASSALQGTNEKLFF. CDR3 DNA sequence: TGTGCCAGCAGCGCTCTACAGGGGACTAATGAAAAACTGTTTTTT.

The chain has TRBV9 and TRBJ1-6, with 10 nucleotides matching TRBD1. CDR1 and CDR2 from the germline V gene are SGDLS and YYNGEE. V dropped 0 bases and J dropped 9; count of bases not matched to a gene: 3. The CDR3 is 15 residues long. The CDR3 loop is CASSVGTGGTSPLHF. DNA of the CDR3: TGTGCCAGCAGCGTAGGGACAGGGGGGACTTCACCCCTCCACTTT.

V usage is TRBV27 and J usage is TRBJ1-6; D might be TRBD1 (5 bases). Germline CDR1 MNHEY, CDR2 SMNVEV (reference sequence). The CDR3 has 14 amino acids. V lost 3 bases, J lost 7 bases, and 10 bases lay in between. Written as DNA, the CDR3 is TGTGCCAGCAGTTTCAGGGAATTGAATTCACCCCTCCACTTT. Protein sequence: CASSFRELNSPLHF.

This clone was seen only a few times. This chain connects TRBV2 to TRBJ1-4, with TRBD1 matching over 8 bases. From germline, CDR1 is SNHLY and CDR2 FYNNEI. V was pared by 5 bases and J by 8 bases, with 7 bases of the junction left unmatched. This CDR3 comprises 14 residues. The CDR3 DNA reads TGTGCCAGCAGTCCCGGGACAGGAGGGGAAAAACTGTTTTTT. Amino acids: CASSPGTGGEKLFF.

The chain uses TRBV5-4 and TRBJ2-2; D is ambiguous. V was clipped by 0 bases and J by 4 bases, with 4 bases between them. The CDR3 totals 13 residues. Germline-derived CDR1 and CDR2 are SGHNT and YYREEE (reference sequence). The CDR3: CASSLDSTGELFF. The CDR3 DNA is TGTGCCAGCAGCTTGGACAGCACCGGGGAGCTGTTTTTT. The full variable domain, with the rest looked up from reference TRBV5-4 and TRBJ2-2, is ETGVTQSPTHLIKTRGQQVTLRCSSQSGHNTVSWYQQALGQGPQFIFQYYREEENGRGNFPPRFSGLQFPNYSSELNVNALELDDSALYLCASSLDSTGELFFGEGSRLTVL.

The genes are TRBV6-2 or TRBV6-3 and TRBJ2-2; maybe TRBD2 (6 bases). This CDR3 is built from 15 residues. V was pared by 2 bases and J by 2 bases, with 9 bases between. Germline V gene data show CDR1 as MNHEY and CDR2 as SVGEGT. As DNA, the CDR3 is TGTGCCAGCAGTTACGACGGGAGAAACACCGGGGAGCTGTTTTTT. Its translation is CASSYDGRNTGELFF.

The CDR3 here is CASSPGTASSYEQYF. CDR3 DNA sequence: TGTGCCAGCTCACCAGGGACAGCGAGCTCCTACGAGCAGTACTTC. The chain uses TRBV18 and TRBJ2-7, with TRBD1 matching 7 bases. The CDR3 covers 15 residues. Looked up from germline, CDR1 is KGHSH and CDR2 is LQKENI. Germline trimming cut 2 bases from V and 0 bases from J; bases unmatched to any gene: 4.

This chain connects TRBV10-3 to TRBJ1-6, with a possible D match to TRBD1 (6 bases). This CDR3 is 14 amino acids long. Trimming left V 6 bases short and J 10 bases short, with 16 bases between. CDR1 ENHRY and CDR2 SYGVKD come from the germline V gene. In DNA, the CDR3 is TGTGCCATCAGCAGTGAACAGGGTAGATCACCCCTCCACTTT. Amino acid sequence: CAISSEQGRSPLHF.

This clone was found once. The chain joins TRBV19 to TRBJ2-2; no firm D call. The V gene lost 8 bases and the J gene lost 3 bases, with 10 bases spanning the gap. The CDR3 runs 13 residues. From germline, CDR1 is LNHDA and CDR2 SQIVND (reference sequence). The CDR3 loop is CASSREYTGELFF. The CDR3 DNA reads as TGTGCCAGTTCCCGAGAGTACACCGGGGAGCTGTTTTTT.